Sequencing of this T cell receptor beta chain was carried out in a study of cytomegalovirus exposure and HLA in healthy donors. In regard to this clone: Antigen specificity is unknown. At one end, the junction sequence differs from germline, possibly due to a read error.

Nominally healthy donors provided the samples, though records likely missed some immune exposures. The PCR ran on 60 Vbeta and 13 Jbeta primers. Libraries were prepared by immunoSEQ multiplex PCR; TCRdb keeps only in-frame clonotypes and omits some of them. This sample has about 200,000 clones; around 79% occur once, and the top ten carry 0.35% to 0.5%. Study results and limitations: In a later analysis, a genetic analysis reported fewer productive-TCR N-insertions in an Asian-associated ancestry cluster than the cohort average.

The CDR3 extends over 16 amino acids. Germline V gives CDR1 SSHAT, CDR2 FNYEAQ (reference sequence). The TCR originated in a male donor in good health and CMV-seropositive. The sample taken for sequencing was PBMCs. This chain links TRBV7-7 with TRBJ1-2; TRBD1 is a possible D gene (6 bases). The CDR3 DNA is TGTGCTAGCAGCTCTACCGACAGGCCAGCGCCCTATGGCTACACCTTC. As protein: CASSSTDRPAPYGYTF.